This TCR beta chain is from a study of blood T cell repertoires in COVID-19. The CDR3 is 16 amino acids. Germline values: CDR1 SEHNR, CDR2 FQNEAQ (reference sequence). V lost 4 bases, J lost 2 bases, and 17 bases lay in between. Sequenced by immunoSEQ multiplex PCR; TCRdb stores in-frame clones only, minus some. Among some 110,000 clones listed, approximately 87% were seen once. J is TRBJ1-1 and V is TRBV7-9; D call uncertain. The receptor's source is a man aged 65 to 79 who had recovered from COVID-19. Sample: peripheral blood. As DNA, the CDR3 is TGTGCCAGCAGCTCAGCCGGACTCACCGGAAACACTGAAGCTTTCTTT. Amino acid sequence: CASSSAGLTGNTEAFF.